This T cell receptor (beta chain) was observed in a study of cytomegalovirus exposure and HLA in healthy donors. Study summary: Inside one of the first data releases sat around 86 million unique TCRs taken from HLA-typed donors.

Germline CDR1 SGHRS, CDR2 YFSETQ. Between the trimmed V and J ends, which lost 0 bases and 8 bases, there was a span of 14 bases. The CDR3 totals 14 residues. With 60 Vbeta and 13 Jbeta primers, the PCR was carried out. The protocol was immunoSEQ multiplex PCR, while the TCRdb copy is restricted to in-frame clones and leaves out a portion. The sample carries tens of thousands of clones, 55% to 65% recorded once. Sequenced material: PBMCs. The receptor comes from a human donor in good health. This chain uses TRBV5-1 with TRBJ1-2; a weak D match, TRBD1 (5 bases). In nucleotides, the CDR3 is TGCGCCAGCAGCTTGGGAGGCGTCCGGGGGGGCTACACCTTC. It specifies CASSLGGVRGGYTF. Combining the CDR3 with reference TRBV5-1 and TRBJ1-2 gives the whole variable domain KAGVTQTPRYLIKTRGQQVTLSCSPISGHRSVSWYQQTPGQGLQFLFEYFSETQRNKGNFPGRFSGRQFSNSRSEMNVSTLELGDSALYLCASSLGGVRGGYTFGSGTRLTVV.